This T cell receptor beta chain was observed in a study of OX40 agonist ivuxolimab in advanced cancers. For the wider study: Ivuxolimab, which targeted the costimulatory receptor OX40 (CD134), was an agonistic, fully human IgG2 monoclonal antibody. Intravenous ivuxolimab was administered to patients every 2 weeks at six dose levels: 0.01, 0.1, 0.3, 1.5, 3 and 10 mg/kg. Of the approximately 50 dose-escalation patients, hepatocellular carcinoma was present in about 20, melanoma in around 15, renal cell carcinoma in 9 and head and neck cancer in 9. A male proportion of roughly 80% and a mean age of approximately 61 years, ranging from roughly 23 to 79, were recorded for the dose-escalation cohort. Prior anti-PD-1, anti-PD-L1 or anti-CTLA-4 therapy was permitted, and about two fifths of dose-escalation patients had received checkpoint inhibitors. Partial responses occurred in three dose-escalation patients: two with cutaneous melanoma and one with hepatocellular carcinoma. Peripheral TCRbeta sequencing aimed to test whether ivuxolimab altered TCR sequence diversity and caused clonal T-cell expansion. The paper covers the monotherapy dose-escalation part of the phase I ivuxolimab trial, which included N = 52 patients. The full study reports these points: Low levels of normalized T-cell clonal expansion were also seen in some patients who did not respond. On average, CD8+ T cells showed more expanded clones than CD4+ T cells after ivuxolimab. At doses of 0.1 to 3.0 mg/kg, clonal expansion of both CD4+ and CD8+ blood T cells was observed from baseline to week 6. Antigen specificity was not determined for the clonally expanded peripheral T cells. Partial responders in the 0.1-3.0 mg/kg groups had among the lowest normalized peripheral clonal expansion, especially among CD8+ T cells.

V trim: 1 base; J trim: 4 bases; unmatched bases: 8. From cysteine to phenylalanine, the CDR3 is 16 amino acids long. The kept DNA is CDR3 alone, 48 bases in frame from the first base. According to the germline V gene (reference sequence), CDR1 reads SEHNR and CDR2 reads FQNEAQ. The trial excluded patients who had a history of autoimmune disease or were on systemic immunosuppression. Peripheral blood for TCR sequencing was collected from all dose cohorts at baseline, on cycle 4 day 1, and on cycle 7 day 1. The samples were taken from a phase I, first-in-human, multicenter, open-label dose-escalation trial of ivuxolimab. The trial enrolled adults with locally advanced or metastatic head and neck squamous cell, hepatocellular, melanoma or renal cell carcinoma. CD4+ and CD8+ T cells were sorted separately from peripheral blood before TCR sequencing. Genomic DNA was extracted from sorted cells for sequencing of the TCRbeta CDR3 region. The immunoSEQ Assay was used to sequence the TCRbeta CDR3 regions. TCRdb stores this immuneACCESS table with in-frame sequences only. Part of the clones is absent; in the studies checked, under half of the shortfall reflects unresolved V genes, and no reason is known for the rest. The sample records 20,000 to 25,000 clones, around 78% of which are singletons. Approximately 58% of the sample goes to the ten largest clones.

To note about this clone: Its target antigen remains unknown. No much larger clone exists at a distance of one base, and base qualities are not known.

The clonotype comes from an adult with an advanced solid tumor such as melanoma, head and neck, liver or kidney cancer. The sequencing here drew on CD4+ or CD8+ T cells sorted from blood, taken in a trial of the OX40 agonist ivuxolimab. This sequence uses TRBV7-9 and TRBJ2-7, with 9 bases aligning to TRBD2. The DNA is as follows: TGTGCCAGCAGCTTAGTGCAAATAGCGGGAGAATACGAGCAGTACTTC. The resulting protein is CASSLVQIAGEYEQYF.